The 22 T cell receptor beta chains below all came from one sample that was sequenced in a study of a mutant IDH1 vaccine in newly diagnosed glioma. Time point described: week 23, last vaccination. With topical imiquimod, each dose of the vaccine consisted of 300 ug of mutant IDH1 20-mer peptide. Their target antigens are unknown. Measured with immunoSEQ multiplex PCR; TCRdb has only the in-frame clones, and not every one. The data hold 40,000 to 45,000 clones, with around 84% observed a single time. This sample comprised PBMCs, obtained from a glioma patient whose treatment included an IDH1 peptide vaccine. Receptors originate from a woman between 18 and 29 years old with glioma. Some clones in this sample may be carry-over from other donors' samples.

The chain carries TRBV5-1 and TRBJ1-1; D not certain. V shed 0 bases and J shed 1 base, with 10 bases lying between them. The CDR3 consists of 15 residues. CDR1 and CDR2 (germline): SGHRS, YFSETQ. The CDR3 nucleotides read TGCGCCAGCAGCTTGGATCCGGCGAGGAACACTGAAGCTTTCTTT. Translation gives CASSLDPARNTEAFF.

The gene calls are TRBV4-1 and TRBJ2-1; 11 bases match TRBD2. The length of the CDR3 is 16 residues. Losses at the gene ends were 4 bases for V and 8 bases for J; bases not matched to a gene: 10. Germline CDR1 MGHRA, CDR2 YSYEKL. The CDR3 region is CASSPRRPSGGYEQFF. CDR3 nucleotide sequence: TGCGCCAGCAGCCCGAGGAGGCCTAGCGGGGGGTATGAGCAGTTCTTC.

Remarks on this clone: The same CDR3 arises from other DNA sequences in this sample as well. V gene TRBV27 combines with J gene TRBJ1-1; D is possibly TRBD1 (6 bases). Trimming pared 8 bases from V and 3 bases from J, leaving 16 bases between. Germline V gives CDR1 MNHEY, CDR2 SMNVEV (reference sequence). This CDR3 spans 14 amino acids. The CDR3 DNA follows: TGTGCCAGCTCCTTGGGGGCCGGGGACACTGAAGCTTTCTTT. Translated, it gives CASSLGAGDTEAFF.

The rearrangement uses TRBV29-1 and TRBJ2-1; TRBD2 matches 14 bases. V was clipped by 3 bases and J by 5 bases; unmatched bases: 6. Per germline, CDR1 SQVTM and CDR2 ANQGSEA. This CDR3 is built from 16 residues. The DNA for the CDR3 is TGCAGCGTTGACCCGGGACTAGCGGGAGTTCACAATGAGCAGTTCTTC. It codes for CSVDPGLAGVHNEQFF.

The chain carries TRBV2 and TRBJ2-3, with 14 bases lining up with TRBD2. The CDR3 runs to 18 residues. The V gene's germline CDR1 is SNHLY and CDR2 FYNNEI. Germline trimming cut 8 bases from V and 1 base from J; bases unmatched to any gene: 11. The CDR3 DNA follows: TGTGCCAGCGACTCCGGGACTAGCGGGAGATGGGGCACAGATACGCAGTATTTT. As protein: CASDSGTSGRWGTDTQYF.

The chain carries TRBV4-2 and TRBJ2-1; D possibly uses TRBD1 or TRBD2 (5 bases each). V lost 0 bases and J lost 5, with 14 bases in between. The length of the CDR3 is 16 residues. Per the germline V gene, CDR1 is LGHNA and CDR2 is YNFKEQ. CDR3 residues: CASSQDTPGLDNEQFF. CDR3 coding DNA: TGTGCCAGCAGCCAAGATACTCCGGGGCTGGACAATGAGCAGTTCTTC.

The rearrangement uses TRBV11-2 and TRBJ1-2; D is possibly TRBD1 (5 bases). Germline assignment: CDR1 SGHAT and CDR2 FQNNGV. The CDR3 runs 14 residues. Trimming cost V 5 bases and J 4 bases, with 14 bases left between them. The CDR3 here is CASSLSTASYGYTF. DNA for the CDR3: TGTGCCAGCAGCCTTTCGACAGCGTCCTATGGCTACACCTTC.

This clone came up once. Here the CDR3 DNA reads TGTGCCAGCAGTCGGGCCCTAGGAAATTCACCCCTCCACTTT. This sequence encodes CASSRALGNSPLHF. The chain uses TRBV25-1 and TRBJ1-6; D unresolved. The CDR3 totals 14 residues. Trimming shortened V by 5 bases and J by 7 bases, and 12 bases separated the two germline ends. Germline CDR1 reads MGHDK; CDR2 reads SYGVNS.

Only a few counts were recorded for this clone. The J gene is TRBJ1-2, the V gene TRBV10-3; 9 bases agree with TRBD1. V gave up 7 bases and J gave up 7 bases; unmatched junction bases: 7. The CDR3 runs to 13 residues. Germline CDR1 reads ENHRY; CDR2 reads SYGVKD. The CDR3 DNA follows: TGTGCCATCAATTCCGGGACAGGGTTTGGCTACACCTTC. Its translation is CAINSGTGFGYTF.

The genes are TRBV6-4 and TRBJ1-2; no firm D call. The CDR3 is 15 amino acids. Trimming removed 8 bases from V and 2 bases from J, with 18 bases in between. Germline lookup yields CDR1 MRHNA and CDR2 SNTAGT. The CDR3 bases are TGTGCCAGCGCACCAACACCCATCGACAACTATGGCTACACCTTC. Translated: CASAPTPIDNYGYTF.

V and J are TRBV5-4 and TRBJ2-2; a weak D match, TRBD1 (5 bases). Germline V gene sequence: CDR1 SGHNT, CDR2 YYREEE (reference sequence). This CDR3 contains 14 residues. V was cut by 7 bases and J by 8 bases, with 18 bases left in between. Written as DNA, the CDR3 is TGTGCCAGCTCCACCCAGGGCTCCGGGGGGGAGCTGTTTTTT. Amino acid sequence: CASSTQGSGGELFF.

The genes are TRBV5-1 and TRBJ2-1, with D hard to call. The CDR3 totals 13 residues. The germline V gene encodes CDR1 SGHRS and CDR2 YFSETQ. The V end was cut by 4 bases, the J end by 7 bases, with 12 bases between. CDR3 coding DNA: TGCGCCAGCAGCGTCAAAGGGATGAATGAGCAGTTCTTC. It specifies CASSVKGMNEQFF.

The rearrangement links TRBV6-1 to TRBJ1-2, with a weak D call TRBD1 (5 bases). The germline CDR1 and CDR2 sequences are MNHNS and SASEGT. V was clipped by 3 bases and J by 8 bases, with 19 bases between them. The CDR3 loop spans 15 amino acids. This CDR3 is CASSDWGQGTGGYTF. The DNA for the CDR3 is TGTGCCAGCAGTGATTGGGGCCAGGGAACTGGAGGCTACACCTTC.

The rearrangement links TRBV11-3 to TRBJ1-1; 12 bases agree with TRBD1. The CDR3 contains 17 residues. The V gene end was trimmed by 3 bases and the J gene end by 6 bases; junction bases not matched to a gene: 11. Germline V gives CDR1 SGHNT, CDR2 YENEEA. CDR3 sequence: CASSFSGTGGCGAEAFF. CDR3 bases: TGTGCCAGCAGCTTCTCCGGGACAGGGGGCTGTGGGGCTGAAGCTTTCTTT. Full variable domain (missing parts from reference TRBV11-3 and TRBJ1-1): EAGVVQSPRYKIIEKKQPVAFWCNPISGHNTLYWYLQNLGQGPELLIRYENEEAVDDSQLPKDRFSAERLKGVDSTLKIQPAELGDSAVYLCASSFSGTGGCGAEAFFGQGTRLTVV.

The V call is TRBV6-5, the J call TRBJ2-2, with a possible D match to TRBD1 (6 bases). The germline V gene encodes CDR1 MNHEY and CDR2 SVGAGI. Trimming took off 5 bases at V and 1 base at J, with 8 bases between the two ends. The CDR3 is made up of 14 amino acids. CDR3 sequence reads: CASSDRLNTGELFF. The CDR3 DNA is TGTGCCAGCAGTGACAGGCTGAACACCGGGGAGCTGTTTTTT.

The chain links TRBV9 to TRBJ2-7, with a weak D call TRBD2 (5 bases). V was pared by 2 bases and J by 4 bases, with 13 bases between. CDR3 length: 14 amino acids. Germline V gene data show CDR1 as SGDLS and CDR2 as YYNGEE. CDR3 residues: CASSVGTLEYEQYF. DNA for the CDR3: TGTGCCAGCAGCGTGGGAACACTAGAATACGAGCAGTACTTC.

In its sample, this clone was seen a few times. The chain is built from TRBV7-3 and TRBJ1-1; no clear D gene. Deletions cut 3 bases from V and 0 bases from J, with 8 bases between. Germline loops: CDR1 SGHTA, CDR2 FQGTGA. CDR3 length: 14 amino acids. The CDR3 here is CASSLARVNTEAFF. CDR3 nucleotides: TGTGCCAGCAGCTTGGCTCGGGTGAACACTGAAGCTTTCTTT.

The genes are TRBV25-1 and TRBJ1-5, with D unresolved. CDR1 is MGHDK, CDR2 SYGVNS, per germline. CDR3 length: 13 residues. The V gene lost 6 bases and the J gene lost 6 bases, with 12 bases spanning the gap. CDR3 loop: CASSQAGGQPQHF. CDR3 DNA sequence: TGTGCCAGCAGCCAGGCCGGCGGTCAGCCCCAGCATTTT.

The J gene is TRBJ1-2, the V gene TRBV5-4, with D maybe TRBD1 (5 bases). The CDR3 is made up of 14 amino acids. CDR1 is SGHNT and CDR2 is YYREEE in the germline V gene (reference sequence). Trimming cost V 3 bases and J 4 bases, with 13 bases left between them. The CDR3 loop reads CASSSKGRGYGYTF. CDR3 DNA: TGTGCCAGCAGCTCGAAGGGGCGCGGCTATGGCTACACCTTC.

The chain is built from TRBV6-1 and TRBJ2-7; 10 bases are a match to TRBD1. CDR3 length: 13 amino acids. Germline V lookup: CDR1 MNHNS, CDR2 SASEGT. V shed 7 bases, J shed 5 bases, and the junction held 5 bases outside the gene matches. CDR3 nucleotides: TGTGCCAGCAATCCGGGACAGGGGAACGAGCAGTACTTC. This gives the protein CASNPGQGNEQYF.

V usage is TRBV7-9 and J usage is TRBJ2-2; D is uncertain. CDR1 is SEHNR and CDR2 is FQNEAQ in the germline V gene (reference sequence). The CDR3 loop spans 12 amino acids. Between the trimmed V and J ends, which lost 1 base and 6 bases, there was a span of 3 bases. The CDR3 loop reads CASSLEAGELFF. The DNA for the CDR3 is TGTGCCAGCAGCTTAGAAGCCGGGGAGCTGTTTTTT.

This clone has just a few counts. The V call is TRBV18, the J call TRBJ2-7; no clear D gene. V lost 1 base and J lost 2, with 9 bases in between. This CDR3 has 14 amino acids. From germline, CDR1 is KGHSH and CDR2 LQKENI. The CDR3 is CASSPQLDAYEQYF. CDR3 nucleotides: TGTGCCAGCTCACCACAGCTCGACGCCTACGAGCAGTACTTC.